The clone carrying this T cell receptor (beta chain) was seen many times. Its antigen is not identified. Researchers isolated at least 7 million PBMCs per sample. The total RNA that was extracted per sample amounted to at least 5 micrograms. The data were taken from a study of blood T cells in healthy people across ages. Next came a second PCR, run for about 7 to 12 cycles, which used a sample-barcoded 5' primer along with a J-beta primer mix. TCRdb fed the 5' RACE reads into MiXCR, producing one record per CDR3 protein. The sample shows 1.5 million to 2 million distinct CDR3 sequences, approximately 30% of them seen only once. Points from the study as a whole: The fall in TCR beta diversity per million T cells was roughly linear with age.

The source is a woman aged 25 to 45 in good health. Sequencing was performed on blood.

The CDR3 bases are TGTGCCAGCCAGGAGGTACTTACCTACAATGAGCAGTTCTTC. Its protein is CASQEVLTYNEQFF. V is TRBV5-4 and J is TRBJ2-1; a weak D match, TRBD2 (5 bases). Germline CDR1 reads SGHNT; CDR2 reads YYREEE (reference sequence). The ends were cut back, 7 bases at V and 2 bases at J, with 13 bases in the middle. This CDR3 is 14 amino acids long. The complete variable domain, with remaining parts taken from reference TRBV5-4 and TRBJ2-1, reads ETGVTQSPTHLIKTRGQQVTLRCSSQSGHNTVSWYQQALGQGPQFIFQYYREEENGRGNFPPRFSGLQFPNYSSELNVNALELDDSALYLCASQEVLTYNEQFFGPGTRLTVL.